The clone carrying this TCR beta chain was seen more than once but under ten times. Donor samples were obtained from healthy Caucasian individuals from Russia, aged about 6 to 100. Primed by a sample-barcoded 5' primer and a J-beta primer mix, a second PCR proceeded for 7 to 11 cycles. TCRdb recomputed calls from the 5' RACE reads with MiXCR, one row per CDR3 protein. The sample contains 1.5 million or so distinct CDR3 sequences, around two fifths of which appear only once. These data are taken from a study of blood T cells in healthy people across ages. Study-wide background: T cells yielded about one barcoded beta molecule per two cells through template switching.

This CDR3 is 16 amino acids long. The V gene's germline CDR1 is MNHNS and CDR2 SASEGT. Losses at the gene ends were 4 bases for V and 6 bases for J; bases not matched to a gene: 7. The origin of this receptor is a woman between 18 and 30 years old in good health. This sequence joins TRBV6-1 and TRBJ2-3; 13 nucleotides agree with TRBD2. The sequenced sample was blood. The chain's CDR3 is CASSAGTSGNRDTQYF. The CDR3 bases are TGTGCCAGCAGTGCCGGGACTAGCGGGAACAGGGATACGCAGTATTTT.